The next 9 T cell receptor beta chains were all read from a single sample in a study of CD8 T cells in ankylosing spondylitis (dated by TCRdb to the late 2010s). What the work shows at the level of the full study, not this receptor alone: A TCR beta motif made up of about eight highly homologous amino acid variants appeared to be characteristic of blood from ankylosing spondylitis patients.

Library prep was done by 5' RACE. The sequencing machine was an Illumina HiSeq 2500. TCRdb itself trimmed the public reads at Q25 with fastp, ran MiXCR and retained productive beta chains. Records with the same CDR3 protein are collapsed into one entry carrying the most frequent genes and DNA. This sample comprises 130,000 or so distinct CDR3 sequences, 15% to 20% of them detected only once. The ten largest clonotypes hold 33% of the sample. Antigens of these TCRs are unknown. The sequenced sample was blood, either unsorted or a sorted T cell fraction (not recorded which). Receptors were obtained from a male donor with ankylosing spondylitis.

V gene TRBV12-3 or TRBV12-4 combines with J gene TRBJ1-1; D perhaps matches TRBD1 (5 bases). CDR3 length: 15 amino acids. The germline V and J ends were trimmed by 3 bases and 1 base, with 12 bases remaining between them. Written as DNA, the CDR3 is TGTGCCAGCAGTTTTCCAGGGACGGGGAACACTGAAGCTTTCTTT. Translating gives CASSFPGTGNTEAFF.

The chain uses TRBV27 and TRBJ1-5; possibly TRBD1 for D (6 bases). Germline V gene lookup returns CDR1 MNHEY and CDR2 SMNVEV (reference sequence). V lost 5 bases and J lost 4, with 15 bases in between. This CDR3 comprises 15 residues. Written as DNA, the CDR3 is TGTGCCAGCAGTAGTAGGGGGGGCTTGAATCAGCCCCAGCATTTT. Amino acid sequence: CASSSRGGLNQPQHF.

The chain employs TRBV19 and TRBJ1-5; the D is unclear. Germline loops: CDR1 LNHDA, CDR2 SQIVND (reference sequence). The CDR3 is made up of 13 amino acids. V shed 4 bases and J shed 3 bases, with 7 bases lying between them. This CDR3 reads CASSKEINQPQHF. CDR3 nucleotide sequence: TGTGCCAGTAGTAAAGAGATCAATCAGCCCCAGCATTTT.

The CDR3 DNA follows: TGTGCCATCAGGGACCGTCTAGCGGGAGGTATTACGGTGGAGCAGTACTTC. Protein product: CAIRDRLAGGITVEQYF. The chain employs TRBV10-3 and TRBJ2-7; 11 positions match TRBD2. Germline CDR1 reads ENHRY; CDR2 reads SYGVKD. V was pared by 6 bases and J by 7 bases, with 17 bases of the junction left unmatched. The CDR3 extends over 17 amino acids.

There are a few counts of this clonotype. This rearrangement joins TRBV12-3 or TRBV12-4 to TRBJ2-1, with unresolved D. Deletions cut 2 bases from V and 9 bases from J, with 5 bases between. There are 11 residues in the CDR3. The CDR3 DNA reads as TGTGCCAGCAGTTTATTGGCTGAGCAGTTCTTC. Translation gives CASSLLAEQFF.

V gene TRBV4-1 combines with J gene TRBJ1-5; 8 bases line up with TRBD1. From germline, CDR1 is MGHRA and CDR2 YSYEKL. CDR3 length: 15 residues. Losses at the gene ends were 3 bases for V and 7 bases for J; bases not matched to a gene: 8. This chain's CDR3 is CASSQGTGTEQPQHF. The CDR3 nucleotides are TGCGCCAGCAGCCAGGGGACAGGTACGGAACAGCCCCAGCATTTT.

V usage is TRBV4-1 and J usage is TRBJ2-1, with D possibly matching TRBD1 (5 bases). Germline V lookup: CDR1 MGHRA, CDR2 YSYEKL. Trimming pared 1 base from V and 4 bases from J, leaving 14 bases between. There are 16 residues in the CDR3. CDR3 residues: CASSQGTGPKYNEQFF. The DNA of the CDR3 is TGCGCCAGCAGCCAAGGAACAGGCCCAAAGTACAATGAGCAGTTCTTC.

The chain joins TRBV28 to TRBJ2-5; D ambiguous. V was trimmed by 3 bases and J by 2 bases, leaving 10 bases between them. The V gene's germline CDR1 is MDHEN and CDR2 SYDVKM. This CDR3 contains 14 residues. CDR3 amino acids: CASSFLAKQETQYF. The CDR3, as DNA: TGTGCCAGCAGTTTTCTGGCTAAACAAGAGACCCAGTACTTC.

J is TRBJ1-4 and V is TRBV20-1, with a tentative D call TRBD1 (6 bases). V was trimmed by 2 bases and J by 6 bases, leaving 16 bases between them. The CDR3 is made up of 15 amino acids. Germline V CDR1 and CDR2: DFQATT, SNEGSKA (reference sequence). The chain's CDR3 is CSARMTGTSHEKLFF. In DNA form, the CDR3 reads TGCAGTGCTAGAATGACCGGGACAAGTCATGAAAAACTGTTTTTT.